One sample yielded the 27 T cell receptor beta chains listed below, sequenced in a study of blood T cell repertoires in COVID-19. Here immunoSEQ multiplex PCR was the method, and the copy in TCRdb shows in-frame clones only, minus some. The repertoire holds about 210,000 clones, roughly nine tenths seen once, with 0.75% to 0.95% in the top ten. The sample taken for sequencing was peripheral blood. These receptors all come from a woman in her 70s with acute or convalescent COVID-19.

This clone was detected only once. The chain is built from TRBV6-4 and TRBJ1-2; D remains ambiguous. The CDR3 consists of 13 residues. Germline CDR1 MRHNA, CDR2 SNTAGT. Trimming cost V 2 bases and J 2 bases, with 6 bases left between them. The CDR3 is CASSDGQNYGYTF. DNA of the CDR3: TGTGCCAGCAGTGACGGGCAGAACTATGGCTACACCTTC.

This clone appeared a few times. This sequence joins TRBV21-1 and TRBJ1-6; the listed D gene, TRBD1, was not tested against the DNA. TRBV21-1 is classified as a pseudogene. The CDR3 spans 17 residues. As DNA, the CDR3 is TGTGCCAGCAGCATCGACCCGACAGGAGAACCCAATTCACCCCTCCACTTT. Its protein product is CASSIDPTGEPNSPLHF.

This sequence joins TRBV27 and TRBJ2-5; TRBD2 aligns across 7 bases. V dropped 5 bases and J dropped 5; count of bases not matched to a gene: 8. The CDR3 extends over 14 amino acids. Germline V gives CDR1 MNHEY, CDR2 SMNVEV (reference sequence). The DNA for the CDR3 is TGTGCCAGCAGTCGAGCGGGGCCCACGGAGACCCAGTACTTC. Translating gives CASSRAGPTETQYF.

The DNA of the CDR3 is TGTGCCAGCTCACCAGGGCAGGAAGACTATGGCTACACCTTC. This encodes CASSPGQEDYGYTF. The rearrangement uses TRBV18 and TRBJ1-2; D uncertain. From germline, CDR1 is KGHSH and CDR2 LQKENI. The CDR3 covers 14 residues. Trimming took off 2 bases at V and 3 bases at J, with 10 bases between the two ends. Drawing the rest from reference TRBV18 and TRBJ1-2, the complete variable domain is NAGVMQNPRHLVRRRGQEARLRCSPMKGHSHVYWYRQLPEEGLKFMVYLQKENIIDESGMPKERFSAEFPKEGPSILRIQQVVRGDSAAYFCASSPGQEDYGYTFGSGTRLTVV.

The CDR3 DNA sequence: TGTGCCAGCAGCTCGGACAGGAGCCAGCCCCAGCATTTT. It encodes CASSSDRSQPQHF. The chain employs TRBV5-6 and TRBJ1-5; the match to TRBD1 covers 7 bases. CDR1 is SGHDT, CDR2 YYEEEE, per germline. The ends lost 3 bases at V and 7 bases at J; junction bases unmatched: 4. There are 13 residues in the CDR3. Drawing the rest from reference TRBV5-6 and TRBJ1-5, the complete variable domain is DAGVTQSPTHLIKTRGQQVTLRCSPKSGHDTVSWYQQALGQGPQFIFQYYEEEERQRGNFPDRFSGHQFPNYSSELNVNALLLGDSALYLCASSSDRSQPQHFGDGTRLSIL.

This chain connects TRBV5-1 to TRBJ2-1; 10 nucleotides match TRBD2. The CDR3 consists of 17 residues. Germline V gene lookup returns CDR1 SGHRS and CDR2 YFSETQ. Trimming removed 3 bases from V and 6 bases from J; junction bases left unmatched: 12. In nucleotides, the CDR3 is TGCGCCAGCAGCTGGGATATTAGCGGGGGGCTCCTCAATGAGCAGTTCTTC. Residues: CASSWDISGGLLNEQFF. The complete variable domain, with remaining parts taken from reference TRBV5-1 and TRBJ2-1, reads KAGVTQTPRYLIKTRGQQVTLSCSPISGHRSVSWYQQTPGQGLQFLFEYFSETQRNKGNFPGRFSGRQFSNSRSEMNVSTLELGDSALYLCASSWDISGGLLNEQFFGPGTRLTVL.

This chain connects TRBV4-1 to TRBJ1-2, with D possibly being TRBD1 (6 bases). The germline V gene has CDR1 MGHRA and CDR2 YSYEKL. This CDR3 region has 14 residues. Trimming shortened V by 1 base and J by 7 bases, and 13 bases separated the two germline ends. The CDR3 DNA sequence: TGCGCCAGCAGCCAAGCTGGGGGAGGGGGTGGCTACACCTTC. The encoded protein is CASSQAGGGGGYTF.

The rearrangement joins TRBV2 to TRBJ1-1; D uncertain. This CDR3 comprises 14 residues. Germline-derived CDR1 and CDR2 are SNHLY and FYNNEI. The ends were cut back, 4 bases at V and 0 bases at J, with 9 bases in the middle. The CDR3 protein is CASSVLAMNTEAFF. CDR3 nucleotide sequence: TGTGCCAGCAGTGTTTTAGCAATGAACACTGAAGCTTTCTTT. The variable domain in full, with the rest retrieved from reference TRBV2 and TRBJ1-1, is EPEVTQTPSHQVTQMGQEVILRCVPISNHLYFYWYRQILGQKVEFLVSFYNNEISEKSEIFDDQFSVERPDGSNFTLKIRSTKLEDSAMYFCASSVLAMNTEAFFGQGTRLTVV.

The genes are TRBV12-3 or TRBV12-4 and TRBJ1-1, with no clear D. The CDR3 extends over 13 amino acids. Trimming left V 6 bases short and J 0 bases short, with 8 bases between. This CDR3 reads CASRDTVNTEAFF. In DNA form, the CDR3 reads TGTGCCAGCAGAGATACGGTGAACACTGAAGCTTTCTTT.

The chain recombines TRBV27 with TRBJ2-7; TRBD1 might be the D (6 bases). V was trimmed by 7 bases and J by 2 bases, leaving 15 bases between them. The germline CDR1 and CDR2 sequences are MNHEY and SMNVEV (reference sequence). The CDR3 runs 14 residues. CDR3 residues: CASKGQFYTYEQYF. The CDR3 DNA sequence: TGTGCCAGCAAAGGACAGTTTTATACCTACGAGCAGTACTTC.

The count of this clone is one. The chain recombines TRBV12-5 with TRBJ2-1; 11 bases map to TRBD2. Germline V gene sequence: CDR1 LGHNT, CDR2 FRNRAP. CDR3 size: 19 residues. V was clipped by 2 bases and J by 4 bases; unmatched bases: 13. CDR3 in amino acids: CASGLFIRGLAGGYNEQFF. CDR3 coding DNA: TGTGCTAGTGGTTTGTTTATACGAGGGCTAGCGGGAGGTTACAATGAGCAGTTCTTC.

This chain joins TRBV7-9 and TRBJ2-3; 9 bases map to TRBD2. CDR1 is SEHNR and CDR2 is FQNEAQ in the germline V gene (reference sequence). CDR3 length: 15 residues. The trim removed 2 bases at V and 6 bases at J, leaving 6 bases unmatched. The chain's CDR3 is CASSLFQAGGDTQYF. CDR3 nucleotide sequence: TGTGCCAGCAGCTTATTTCAAGCGGGGGGCGATACGCAGTATTTT. The full variable domain, rest sourced from reference TRBV7-9 and TRBJ2-3, is DTGVSQNPRHKITKRGQNVTFRCDPISEHNRLYWYRQTLGQGPEFLTYFQNEAQLEKSRLLSDRFSAERPKGSFSTLEIQRTEQGDSAMYLCASSLFQAGGDTQYFGPGTRLTVL.

CDR3 region: CATSTTPGQGRETQYF. The CDR3 DNA is TGTGCCACCAGCACAACCCCGGGACAGGGTCGGGAGACCCAGTACTTC. V and J are TRBV15 and TRBJ2-5; 9 bases align to TRBD1. Looked up from germline, CDR1 is LNHNV and CDR2 is YYDKDF (reference sequence). After removal of 4 bases from V and 5 bases from J, the junction contained 11 bases not matched to a gene. This CDR3 comprises 16 residues.

This rearrangement joins TRBV7-8 to TRBJ1-2; tentatively, D is TRBD1 (5 bases). With 5 bases removed from V and 1 base from J, the gap between germline ends came to 14 bases. The germline CDR1 and CDR2 sequences are SGHVS and FQNEAQ. The CDR3 covers 15 residues. The CDR3 spells CASSPGGLFNYGYTF. CDR3 coding DNA: TGTGCCAGCAGCCCGGGGGGACTTTTTAACTATGGCTACACCTTC. The whole variable domain, remainder taken from reference TRBV7-8 and TRBJ1-2, is GAGVSQSPRYKVAKRGQDVALRCDPISGHVSLFWYQQALGQGPEFLTYFQNEAQLDKSGLPSDRFFAERPEGSVSTLKIQRTQQEDSAVYLCASSPGGLFNYGYTFGSGTRLTVV.

The genes are TRBV4-1 and TRBJ1-5; 7 nucleotides match TRBD1. In germline, CDR1 is MGHRA, CDR2 YSYEKL. V dropped 3 bases and J dropped 1; count of bases not matched to a gene: 3. The CDR3 has 15 amino acids. The CDR3 coding sequence is TGCGCCAGCAGCCAGGGGACAGTCAGCAATCAGCCCCAGCATTTT. This gives the protein CASSQGTVSNQPQHF.

This chain uses TRBV27 with TRBJ2-1, with no clear D. CDR1 is MNHEY, CDR2 SMNVEV, per germline (reference sequence). The V gene lost 6 bases and the J gene lost 0 bases, with 12 bases spanning the gap. The CDR3 length is 15 residues. The chain's CDR3 is CASSKGALSYNEQFF. As DNA, the CDR3 is TGTGCCAGCAGCAAAGGAGCCCTCTCCTACAATGAGCAGTTCTTC.

This clone came up once. The chain uses TRBV5-1 and TRBJ2-7; weak D call: TRBD2 (6 bases). V lost 0 bases to trimming and J lost 0 bases, with 7 bases between them. Germline CDR1 SGHRS, CDR2 YFSETQ. This CDR3 comprises 14 residues. CDR3 region: CASSLGGTSYEQYF. In DNA form, the CDR3 reads TGCGCCAGCAGCTTGGGCGGGACCTCCTACGAGCAGTACTTC.

This chain joins TRBV5-4 and TRBJ2-2, with unresolved D. CDR3 size: 13 residues. The V and J ends lost 5 bases and 7 bases respectively, with 12 bases between them. Germline CDR1 reads SGHNT; CDR2 reads YYREEE (reference sequence). CDR3 sequence: CASRSDGGGELFF. The CDR3 nucleotides are TGTGCCAGCAGAAGCGACGGCGGCGGGGAGCTGTTTTTT.

This chain links TRBV7-2 with TRBJ1-2; TRBD1 agrees at 8 bases. Losses at the gene ends were 0 bases for V and 5 bases for J; bases not matched to a gene: 5. CDR3 size: 15 residues. The V gene's germline CDR1 is SGHTA and CDR2 FQGNSA. This CDR3 reads CASSLAPGQAYGYTF. CDR3 nucleotides: TGTGCCAGCAGCTTAGCTCCGGGACAGGCATATGGCTACACCTTC.

This rearrangement joins TRBV20-1 to TRBJ1-1, with D possibly TRBD1 on 5 matching bases. The V end lost 3 bases, the J end lost 1 base, and 9 bases lay between the germline ends. Germline V CDR1 and CDR2: DFQATT, SNEGSKA (reference sequence). This CDR3 region has 13 residues. The CDR3 spells CSASPGWNTEAFF. In DNA, the CDR3 is TGCAGTGCTAGTCCAGGGTGGAACACTGAAGCTTTCTTT.

The chain carries TRBV9 and TRBJ2-2; possibly TRBD2 for D (6 bases). CDR1 is SGDLS and CDR2 is YYNGEE in the germline V gene. CDR3 length equals 15 residues. V lost 4 bases to trimming and J lost 4 bases, with 14 bases between them. This CDR3 is CASSPGTSSTGELFF. Here the CDR3 DNA reads TGTGCCAGCAGCCCCGGGACTTCGTCCACCGGGGAGCTGTTTTTT. Full variable domain (outside the CDR3, taken from reference TRBV9 and TRBJ2-2): DSGVTQTPKHLITATGQRVTLRCSPRSGDLSVYWYQQSLDQGLQFLIQYYNGEERAKGNILERFSAQQFPDLHSELNLSSLELGDSALYFCASSPGTSSTGELFFGEGSRLTVL.

V gene TRBV7-2 combines with J gene TRBJ2-7; TRBD2 matches 11 bases. Germline assignment: CDR1 SGHTA and CDR2 FQGNSA. The CDR3 is made up of 14 amino acids. V shed 6 bases, J shed 5 bases, and the junction held 6 bases outside the gene matches. The CDR3 reads CASSPTSGTHEQYF. The CDR3 nucleotides are TGTGCCAGCAGTCCGACTAGCGGGACCCACGAGCAGTACTTC. The full variable domain, completed using reference TRBV7-2 and TRBJ2-7, is GAGVSQSPSNKVTEKGKDVELRCDPISGHTALYWYRQSLGQGLEFLIYFQGNSAPDKSGLPSDRFSAERTGGSVSTLTIQRTQQEDSAVYLCASSPTSGTHEQYFGPGTRLTVT.

The rearrangement joins TRBV5-6 to TRBJ1-3; the match to TRBD1 covers 9 bases. Germline CDR1 reads SGHDT; CDR2 reads YYEEEE. The V segment lost 2 bases and the J segment 4 bases; nucleotides outside the gene matches: 1. The CDR3 covers 14 residues. The CDR3 DNA reads as TGTGCCAGCAGCTTACAGGGGGCCGGAAACACCATATATTTT. Amino acids: CASSLQGAGNTIYF.

Note on this clone: This CDR3 is also generated by other DNA sequences in the sample. The chain combines TRBV28 with TRBJ1-2; 8 bases fit TRBD1. V lost 5 bases to trimming and J lost 3 bases; unmatched junction nucleotides: 2. CDR3 size: 13 residues. CDR1 is MDHEN, CDR2 SYDVKM, per germline. The CDR3 protein is CASSRQGYYGYTF. The CDR3 DNA follows: TGTGCCAGCAGTAGACAGGGGTACTATGGCTACACCTTC.

The gene calls are TRBV23-1 and TRBJ1-1, with a possible D match to TRBD1 (6 bases). TRBV23-1 is an open reading frame, and its role is uncertain. The CDR3 spans 12 residues. V dropped 10 bases and J dropped 3 bases, with 12 bases sitting between them. CDR3 in DNA: TGCGCCACCACGCGGACAGACACTGAAGCTTTCTTT. This translates into CATTRTDTEAFF.

The chain combines TRBV6-5 with TRBJ2-5, with D perhaps matching TRBD1 (6 bases). V lost 8 bases and J lost 7, with 20 bases in between. Germline CDR1 is MNHEY and CDR2 is SVGAGI. This CDR3 is 14 amino acids long. The CDR3 coding sequence is TGTGCCAGCGGGGACCCTTACAGGGATTTGACCCAGTACTTC. Translation: CASGDPYRDLTQYF.

This clone was seen more than once but under ten times. The chain recombines TRBV5-1 with TRBJ1-3; 7 bases map to TRBD1. Germline CDR1 reads SGHRS; CDR2 reads YFSETQ. The CDR3 has 14 residues. V shed 3 bases and J 3 bases; nucleotides not matched to a gene: 3. CDR3 protein: CASSYGQDGNTIYF. In DNA form, the CDR3 reads TGCGCCAGCAGCTACGGACAGGATGGAAACACCATATATTTT.